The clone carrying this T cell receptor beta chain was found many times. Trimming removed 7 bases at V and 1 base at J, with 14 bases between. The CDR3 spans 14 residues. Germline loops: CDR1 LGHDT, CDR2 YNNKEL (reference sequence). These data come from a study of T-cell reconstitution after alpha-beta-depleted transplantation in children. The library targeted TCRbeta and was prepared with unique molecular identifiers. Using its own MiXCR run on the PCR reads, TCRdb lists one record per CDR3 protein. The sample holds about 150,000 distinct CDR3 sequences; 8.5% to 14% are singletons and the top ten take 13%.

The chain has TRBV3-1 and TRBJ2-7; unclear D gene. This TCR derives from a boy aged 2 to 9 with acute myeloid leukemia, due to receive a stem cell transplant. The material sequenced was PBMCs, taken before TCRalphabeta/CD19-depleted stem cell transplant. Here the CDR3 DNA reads TGTGCCAGCACCACCCCCGAACCTTCCTACGAGCAGTACGTC. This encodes CASTTPEPSYEQYV.